The 16 T cell receptor beta chains listed next were all sequenced from one sample in a study of cytomegalovirus exposure and HLA in healthy donors. Clones were read by immunoSEQ multiplex PCR, and TCRdb kept only the in-frame ones, dropping some. The table records approximately 46,000 clones, about 91% of them present only once. The sequenced sample consisted of PBMCs. The receptors stem from a man between 18 and 29 years old in good health and CMV-seronegative.

A single count supports this clone. V is TRBV29-1 and J is TRBJ2-7; tentative D call: TRBD1 (6 bases). The CDR3 is 18 residues long. V was shortened by 0 bases and J by 0 bases, with 21 bases between the two germline ends. Germline V gene sequence: CDR1 SQVTM, CDR2 ANQGSEA. The CDR3 here is CSVEDLGAPPLSSYEQYF. The CDR3 DNA sequence: TGCAGCGTTGAAGATTTGGGGGCTCCCCCTCTCAGCTCCTACGAGCAGTACTTC.

J is TRBJ2-7 and V is TRBV12-2; no DNA check was done on the table's D call, TRBD1. TRBV12-2 corresponds to a pseudogene. CDR3 length equals 18 residues. CDR3 nucleotides: TGTGCAAGTCGCTTAGAAGGCCCGGGACAGGACGAAACCTACGAGCAGTACTTC. Residues: CASRLEGPGQDETYEQYF.

The genes are TRBV11-1 and TRBJ2-3, with D possibly matching TRBD2 (5 bases). Germline CDR1 and CDR2: SGHAT and FQDESV (reference sequence). This CDR3 is 15 amino acids long. V lost 5 bases and J lost 0, with 12 bases in between. CDR3 protein: CASSPLSGSTDTQYF. CDR3 DNA: TGTGCCAGCAGCCCCCTAAGCGGAAGCACAGATACGCAGTATTTT. Filled out from reference TRBV11-1 and TRBJ2-3, the complete variable domain reads EAEVAQSPRYKITEKSQAVAFWCDPISGHATLYWYRQILGQGPELLVQFQDESVVDDSQLPKDRFSAERLKGVDSTLKIQPAELGDSAMYLCASSPLSGSTDTQYFGPGTRLTVL.

This rearrangement joins TRBV18 to TRBJ2-6, with unresolved D. The V gene's germline CDR1 is KGHSH and CDR2 LQKENI. The CDR3 totals 15 residues. V was shortened by 0 bases and J by 4 bases, with 7 bases between the two germline ends. CDR3: CASSPPRGGANVLTF. CDR3 nucleotide sequence: TGTGCCAGCTCACCACCGAGAGGAGGGGCCAACGTCCTGACTTTC.

The rearrangement uses TRBV11-2 and TRBJ1-4, with D hard to call. Trimming removed 1 base from V and 4 bases from J, with 10 bases in between. The CDR3 length is 15 residues. Germline assignment: CDR1 SGHAT and CDR2 FQNNGV. This CDR3 reads CASSLGSNSNEKLFF. The CDR3, as DNA: TGTGCCAGCAGCTTAGGGTCTAACAGTAATGAAAAACTGTTTTTT.

V gene TRBV29-1 combines with J gene TRBJ1-2; D is undetermined. The germline V and J ends were trimmed by 7 bases and 4 bases, with 16 bases remaining between them. Germline V gives CDR1 SQVTM, CDR2 ANQGSEA. The CDR3 loop spans 13 amino acids. CDR3 sequence (DNA): TGCAGCGCCGGGGAGGGAGGCAGCTATGGCTACACCTTC. It specifies CSAGEGGSYGYTF.

The chain couples TRBV30 to TRBJ2-1; a weak D match, TRBD1 (5 bases). V was cut by 0 bases and J by 9 bases, with 15 bases left in between. Germline V gene sequence: CDR1 GTSNPN, CDR2 SVGIG (reference sequence). The CDR3 has 14 residues. CDR3 nucleotides: TGTGCCTGGAGTGTACACGCAGGGCGGACTGAGCAGTTCTTC. Encoded protein: CAWSVHAGRTEQFF.

This chain joins TRBV19 and TRBJ2-3; D might be TRBD1 (6 bases). Germline V gives CDR1 LNHDA, CDR2 SQIVND (reference sequence). This CDR3 contains 15 residues. Trimming left V 10 bases short and J 0 bases short, with 17 bases between. The CDR3 here is CAKTGRPFSTDTQYF. The DNA for the CDR3 is TGTGCCAAAACAGGGCGCCCTTTTAGCACAGATACGCAGTATTTT. The variable domain in full, with the rest retrieved from reference TRBV19 and TRBJ2-3, is DGGITQSPKYLFRKEGQNVTLSCEQNLNHDAMYWYRQDPGQGLRLIYYSQIVNDFQKGDIAEGYSVSREKKESFPLTVTSAQKNPTAFYLCAKTGRPFSTDTQYFGPGTRLTVL.

This chain connects TRBV27 to TRBJ2-7; a possible D gene is TRBD1 (5 bases). Germline V CDR1 and CDR2: MNHEY, SMNVEV (reference sequence). Between the trimmed V and J ends, which lost 2 bases and 5 bases, there was a span of 16 bases. This CDR3 has 15 amino acids. CDR3: CASSLNGVGAHEQYF. CDR3 DNA: TGTGCCAGCAGTTTAAATGGGGTTGGGGCCCACGAGCAGTACTTC.

In its sample, this clone ranks as medium-sized. One end of the junction does not line up with germline, which may come from a read error. The chain is built from TRBV7-7 and TRBJ2-3; 7 nucleotides match TRBD2. The CDR3 runs 17 residues. Per germline, CDR1 SSHAT and CDR2 FNYEAQ (reference sequence). The CDR3 DNA reads TGTGCTAGCAGCTTACCCCCCTCTAGCGGCAGCACAGATACGCAGTATTTT. Translated, it gives CASSLPPSSGSTDTQYF.

The CDR3 bases are TGTGCCATCAGTGCCCTTTGGACTAGCGGAGATGGGACCGGGGAGCTGTTTTTT. Protein product: CAISALWTSGDGTGELFF. The chain couples TRBV10-3 to TRBJ2-2; 10 positions match TRBD2. The CDR3 spans 18 residues. Trimming took 4 bases from V and 5 from J; bases not matched to a gene: 13. Germline V gene data show CDR1 as ENHRY and CDR2 as SYGVKD.

The rearrangement uses TRBV19 and TRBJ1-2; tentative D call: TRBD1 (6 bases). Germline V gene sequence: CDR1 LNHDA, CDR2 SQIVND (reference sequence). CDR3 length equals 14 residues. V was cut by 4 bases and J by 7 bases, with 16 bases left in between. The DNA of the CDR3 is TGTGCCAGTAGTACCCGGGGGGGCAGGTTTGGCTACACCTTC. Its protein is CASSTRGGRFGYTF.

This rearrangement joins TRBV6-5 to TRBJ1-5; TRBD1 might be the D (6 bases). CDR3 length: 14 amino acids. Germline CDR1 is MNHEY and CDR2 is SVGAGI. Trimming left V 8 bases short and J 0 bases short, with 11 bases between. In nucleotides, the CDR3 is TGTGCCAGCCGACGGGGGGCTAGCAATCAGCCCCAGCATTTT. Its protein is CASRRGASNQPQHF.

V is TRBV6-4 and J is TRBJ2-1; a weak D match, TRBD1 (6 bases). Deletions cut 9 bases from V and 4 bases from J, with 22 bases between. CDR3 length: 16 residues. The germline CDR1 and CDR2 sequences are MRHNA and SNTAGT. The CDR3 DNA reads as TGTGCCAGATCCGGGACACACGAAGTAAGGTACAATGAGCAGTTCTTC. Protein: CARSGTHEVRYNEQFF.

This chain connects TRBV6-1 to TRBJ2-3; TRBD1 is a possible D gene (5 bases). This CDR3 contains 12 residues. Germline CDR1 MNHNS, CDR2 SASEGT. Deletions cut 6 bases from V and 7 bases from J, with 11 bases between. CDR3 nucleotides: TGTGCCAGCAGAGGGCAGGGTTATACGCAGTATTTT. Residues: CASRGQGYTQYF.

The CDR3 reads CASSSRRGGGNYNEQFF. In DNA, the CDR3 is TGTGCCAGCAGCTCCCGCCGGGGGGGCGGAAACTACAATGAGCAGTTCTTC. The chain combines TRBV5-4 with TRBJ2-1, with 8 bases lining up with TRBD2. V was pared by 3 bases and J by 3 bases, with 11 bases of the junction left unmatched. The CDR3 has 17 residues. Germline CDR1 reads SGHNT; CDR2 reads YYREEE (reference sequence).